The present TCR beta chain was sequenced within a study of blood T cells in healthy people across ages. Germline CDR1 and CDR2: MGHRA and YSYEKL. V lost 1 base and J 5 bases, leaving 11 bases between the germline ends. This CDR3 spans 14 amino acids. Using a J-beta primer mix together with a sample-barcoded 5' primer, a second PCR was run for about 6 to 11 cycles. Every individual sample yielded 2.5 million or more paired-end reads (each containing CDR3). MiXCR, applied by TCRdb to the 5' RACE reads, yields one record per CDR3 protein. The sample records roughly 1.7 million distinct CDR3 sequences, around 36% being singletons. This clonotype was detected only a few times.

The gene calls are TRBV4-1 and TRBJ2-5; D is perhaps TRBD1 (5 bases). Sequenced input: blood. This TCR came from a woman aged 25 to 45 in good health. The CDR3 sequence: CASSQVQASETQYF. CDR3 DNA: TGCGCCAGCAGCCAAGTACAGGCCTCCGAGACCCAGTACTTC.